This T cell receptor beta chain was documented in a study of T cells in Graves' hyperthyroidism and ophthalmopathy. General study results and limits: A model of 13 V-J pairs discriminated ophthalmopathy from stable hyperthyroidism.

Concerning this clonotype itself: As yet, its antigen is unknown.

There are 16 residues in the CDR3. V trimming: 3 bases; J trimming: 0 bases; junction bases outside the gene matches: 7. CDR1 SGHRS and CDR2 YFSETQ come from the germline V gene. The TCR beta CDR3 regions underwent amplification using RNA transcripts as the source. The HTBI primer set drove a first-round RT-PCR of the TCR CDR3. TCRdb reanalysed the multiplex PCR reads using MiXCR and keeps one entry per CDR3 protein. The data contain roughly 650,000 distinct CDR3 sequences, more than 15% of them seen just once; the ten biggest clones take up 2.5% to 4%. Pregnant or lactating patients were excluded, as were those with uncontrolled infection or other autoimmune disease.

Specimen: blood. This receptor was taken from a woman between 40 and 50 years old with Graves' ophthalmopathy. This chain links TRBV5-1 with TRBJ2-7, with TRBD1 matching 9 bases. CDR3 amino acids: CASSYTGGGSSYEQYF. In DNA, the CDR3 is TGCGCCAGCAGCTACACAGGGGGCGGGAGCTCCTACGAGCAGTACTTC.